This TCR beta chain is drawn from a study of blood T cell repertoires in COVID-19 (dated by TCRdb to the early 2020s). Context from the whole study: The collaborator samples originated in the United States, Italy and Spain and spanned the acute and convalescent phases of COVID-19. The material from the prospective study consisted of cDNA or gDNA derived from T cells, B-cell-depleted T cells, or PBMCs. The dataset comprised deeply sampled blood TCRbeta repertoires from subjects exposed to, actively infected with, or recovered from COVID-19. The repertoires were made available in a free public database intended to serve as a resource for research on the immune response to SARS-CoV-2. Samples came from the ongoing ImmuneRACE study (first 160 participants) plus 1,254 subjects from 6 global collaborators. Nearly every sample came with metadata listing a de-identified subject ID, COVID-19 status, age in years and sex. Where HLA class I and class II types were available, the types were taken from metadata supplied by the sample provider, not from assay-based typing.

TCRbeta CDR3 regions were amplified from genomic DNA using the immunoSEQ Assay, a bias-controlled multiplex PCR. The authors processed their data as follows. The number of nucleated cells in each sample was estimated from the amplification of reference gene primers within the assay. Sequence reads were collapsed and filtered to measure the absolute abundance of every unique TCRbeta CDR3 rearrangement. For each sample, productive Simpson clonality was calculated by taking the square root of Simpson's diversity index across productive rearrangements. Not all clones reach the TCRdb copy of this immuneACCESS table, which keeps in-frame sequences only. Checked studies attribute under half of the gap to unresolved V genes and leave the rest unexplained. V and J calls and clone size are as listed in that table; D and trimming were resolved from the DNA. The sample table lists roughly 200,000 clones, 70% to 90% of them with a count of one. The top ten clonotypes cover 5% to 7.5% of the sample.

Turning to this clone: Its antigen is unknown. Base quality data are lacking; no much larger clone is found one base away.

Samples from volunteer blood donors who had recovered from COVID-19 were contributed by a second Seattle source. Each collaborating institution followed its own protocols to collect whole blood in K2EDTA tubes. For TCRbeta analysis, collaborator samples were shipped as frozen whole blood, as isolated PBMCs, or as DNA extracted from either sample type. CDR3 length: 15 amino acids, cysteine to phenylalanine. The entry retains the CDR3 DNA only, 45 bases that are in frame from base 1. After removal of 2 bases from V and 5 bases from J, the junction retains 8 bases not matched to a gene. CDR1 and CDR2 are drawn from the germline V gene: MNHEY, SVGAGI. The paper's findings and limits, for the study overall: The amount of clinical and demographic metadata varied by source and participant and was provided uncurated.

The sequenced sample was peripheral blood. The sequence derives from a woman between 40 and 55 years old who had recovered from COVID-19. This chain joins TRBV6-5 to TRBJ1-1; 7 central bases correspond to TRBD1. The DNA is TGTGCCAGCAGTTACACCGACACAGGGGAAACTGAAGCTTTCTTT. It translates to CASSYTDTGETEAFF.